This paragraph reports one T cell receptor beta chain. Clones were read by immunoSEQ multiplex PCR, and TCRdb kept only the in-frame ones, dropping some. The table has hundreds of thousands of clones, 87% seen once. The sample belongs to a study of shared clonotypes between healthy human individuals. This CDR3 region has 16 residues. CDR1 is SGHVS and CDR2 is FQNEAQ in the germline V gene. Unmatched junction bases numbered 13, after V lost 6 bases and J lost 9 bases. The sequence was collected from a man younger than 35 in good health. The chain is built from TRBV7-8 and TRBJ2-1, with TRBD2 matching 11 bases. Sequences were obtained from memory CD8+ T cells sorted from blood. Subset reported: CD45RO+ cells pooled with CCR7-negative TemRA cells. In nucleotides, the CDR3 is TGTGCCAGCAGGAGGACTAGCGGGCTAGCTTATATTGAGCAGTTCTTC. This gives the protein CASRRTSGLAYIEQFF.